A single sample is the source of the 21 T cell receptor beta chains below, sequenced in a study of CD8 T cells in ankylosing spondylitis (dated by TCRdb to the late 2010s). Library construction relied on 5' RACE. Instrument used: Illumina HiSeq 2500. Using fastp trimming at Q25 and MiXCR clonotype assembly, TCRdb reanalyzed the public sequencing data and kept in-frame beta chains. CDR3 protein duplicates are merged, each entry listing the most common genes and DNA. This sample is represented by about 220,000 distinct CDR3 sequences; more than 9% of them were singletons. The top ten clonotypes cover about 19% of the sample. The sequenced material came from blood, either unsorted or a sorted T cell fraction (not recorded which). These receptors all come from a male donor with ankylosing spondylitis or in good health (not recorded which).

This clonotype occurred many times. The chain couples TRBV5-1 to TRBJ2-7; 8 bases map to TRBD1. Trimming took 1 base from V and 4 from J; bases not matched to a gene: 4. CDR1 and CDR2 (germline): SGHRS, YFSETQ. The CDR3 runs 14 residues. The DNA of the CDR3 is TGCGCCAGCAGCTTGTCAGGGGGCGGGTACGAGCAGTACTTC. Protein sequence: CASSLSGGGYEQYF. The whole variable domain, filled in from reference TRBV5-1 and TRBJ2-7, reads KAGVTQTPRYLIKTRGQQVTLSCSPISGHRSVSWYQQTPGQGLQFLFEYFSETQRNKGNFPGRFSGRQFSNSRSEMNVSTLELGDSALYLCASSLSGGGYEQYFGPGTRLTVT.

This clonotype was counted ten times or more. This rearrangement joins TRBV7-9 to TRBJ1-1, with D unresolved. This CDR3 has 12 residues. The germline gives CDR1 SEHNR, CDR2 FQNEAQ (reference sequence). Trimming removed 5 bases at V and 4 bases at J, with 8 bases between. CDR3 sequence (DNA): TGTGCCAGCAGCCCCGTTGGCACTGAAGCTTTCTTT. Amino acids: CASSPVGTEAFF.

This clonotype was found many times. DNA of the CDR3: TGTGCCAGCAGTTTATTTGGGGAAGAGACCCAGTACTTC. Residues: CASSLFGEETQYF. This chain connects TRBV12-3 or TRBV12-4 to TRBJ2-5; D not certain. The CDR3 runs to 13 residues. The V and J ends lost 2 bases and 3 bases respectively, with 7 bases between them.

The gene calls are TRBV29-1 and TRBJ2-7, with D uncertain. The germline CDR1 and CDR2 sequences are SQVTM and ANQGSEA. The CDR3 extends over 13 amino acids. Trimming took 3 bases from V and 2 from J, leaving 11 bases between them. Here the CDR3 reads CSVEGRTTYEQYF. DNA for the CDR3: TGCAGCGTTGAGGGCCGAACCACCTACGAGCAGTACTTC.

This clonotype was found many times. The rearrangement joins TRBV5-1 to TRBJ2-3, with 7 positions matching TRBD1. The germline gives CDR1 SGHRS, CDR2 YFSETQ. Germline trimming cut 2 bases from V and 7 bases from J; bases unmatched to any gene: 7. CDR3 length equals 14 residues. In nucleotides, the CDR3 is TGCGCCAGCAGCTTCGACAGGGAGCTTAATACGCAGTATTTT. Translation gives CASSFDRELNTQYF.

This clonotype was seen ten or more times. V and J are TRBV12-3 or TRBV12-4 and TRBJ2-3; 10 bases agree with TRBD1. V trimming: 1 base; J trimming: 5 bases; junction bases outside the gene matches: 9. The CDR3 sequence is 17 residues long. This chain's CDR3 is CASSLVRGDRGIDTQYF. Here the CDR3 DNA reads TGTGCCAGCAGTTTAGTTCGGGGGGACAGGGGAATAGATACGCAGTATTTT.

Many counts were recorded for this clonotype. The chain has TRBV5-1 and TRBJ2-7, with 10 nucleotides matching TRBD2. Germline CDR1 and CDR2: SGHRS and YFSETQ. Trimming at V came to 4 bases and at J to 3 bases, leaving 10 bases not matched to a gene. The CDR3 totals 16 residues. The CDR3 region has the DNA TGCGCCAGCAGCCTAAAGGCCCTAGCGGGGGACTACGAGCAGTACTTC. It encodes CASSLKALAGDYEQYF.

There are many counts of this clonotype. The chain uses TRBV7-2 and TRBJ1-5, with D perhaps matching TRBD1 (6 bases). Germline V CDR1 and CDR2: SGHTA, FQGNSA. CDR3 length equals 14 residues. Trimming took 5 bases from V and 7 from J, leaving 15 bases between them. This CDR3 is CASSRTDTRQPQHF. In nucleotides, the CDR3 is TGTGCCAGCAGCCGGACAGATACGAGACAGCCCCAGCATTTT.

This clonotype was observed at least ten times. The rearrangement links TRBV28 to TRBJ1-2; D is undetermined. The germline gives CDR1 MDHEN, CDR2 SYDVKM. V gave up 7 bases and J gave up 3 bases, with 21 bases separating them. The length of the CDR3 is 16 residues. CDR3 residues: CASTARSPGPHYGYTF. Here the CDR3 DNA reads TGTGCCAGCACCGCCAGAAGCCCCGGGCCACACTATGGCTACACCTTC.

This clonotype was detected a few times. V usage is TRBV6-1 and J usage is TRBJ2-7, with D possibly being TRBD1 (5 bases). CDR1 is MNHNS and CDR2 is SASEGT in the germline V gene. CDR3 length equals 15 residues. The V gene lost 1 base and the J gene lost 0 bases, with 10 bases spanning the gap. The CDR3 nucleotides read TGTGCCAGCAGTGAAGATGACAGCCCCTCCTACGAGCAGTACTTC. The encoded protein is CASSEDDSPSYEQYF.

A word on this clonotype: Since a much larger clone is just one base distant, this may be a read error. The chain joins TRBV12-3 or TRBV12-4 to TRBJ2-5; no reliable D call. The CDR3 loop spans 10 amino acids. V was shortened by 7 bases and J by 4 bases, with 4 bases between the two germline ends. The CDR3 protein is CASKGETQYF. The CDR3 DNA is TGTGCCAGCAAAGGAGAGACCCAGTACTTC.

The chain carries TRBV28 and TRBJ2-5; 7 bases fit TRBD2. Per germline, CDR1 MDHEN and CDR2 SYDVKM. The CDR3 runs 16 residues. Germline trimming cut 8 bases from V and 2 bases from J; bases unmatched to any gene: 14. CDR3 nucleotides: TGTGCCAGCTCCAGGAGGGCCGGGGGGTCTCAAGAGACCCAGTACTTC. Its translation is CASSRRAGGSQETQYF.

Written as DNA, the CDR3 is TGCAGTGCTAGCAGCGGCAGACTAGAGCAGTTCTTC. Protein sequence: CSASSGRLEQFF. J is TRBJ2-1 and V is TRBV20-1, with D possibly TRBD2 on 5 matching bases. The V gene lost 3 bases and the J gene lost 10 bases, with 13 bases spanning the gap. CDR1 is DFQATT, CDR2 SNEGSKA, per germline (reference sequence). CDR3 size: 12 residues.

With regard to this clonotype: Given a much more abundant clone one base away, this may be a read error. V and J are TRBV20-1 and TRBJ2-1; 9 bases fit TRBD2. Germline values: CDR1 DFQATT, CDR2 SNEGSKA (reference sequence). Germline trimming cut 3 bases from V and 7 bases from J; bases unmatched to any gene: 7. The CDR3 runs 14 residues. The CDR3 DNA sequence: TGCAGTGCTAGGGCTAGCGGGGCGAAGAATGAGCAGTTCTTC. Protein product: CSARASGAKNEQFF.

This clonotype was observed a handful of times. CDR3 sequence (DNA): TGCGCCAGCAGCTCCGGGGGTTCTACCGGGGAGCTGTTTTTT. Its protein product is CASSSGGSTGELFF. The gene calls are TRBV5-1 and TRBJ2-2, with D perhaps TRBD2 (6 bases). The CDR3 length is 14 residues. The ends were cut back, 3 bases at V and 5 bases at J, with 11 bases in the middle. Per germline, CDR1 SGHRS and CDR2 YFSETQ.

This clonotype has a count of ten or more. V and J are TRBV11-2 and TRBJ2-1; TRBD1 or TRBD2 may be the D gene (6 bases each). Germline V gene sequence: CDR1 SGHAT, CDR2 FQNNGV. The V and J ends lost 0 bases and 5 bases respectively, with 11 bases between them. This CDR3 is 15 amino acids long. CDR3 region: CASSLEGGLNNEQFF. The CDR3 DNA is TGTGCCAGCAGCTTAGAGGGGGGCCTGAACAATGAGCAGTTCTTC. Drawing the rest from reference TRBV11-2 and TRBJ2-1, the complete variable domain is EAGVAQSPRYKIIEKRQSVAFWCNPISGHATLYWYQQILGQGPKLLIQFQNNGVVDDSQLPKDRFSAERLKGVDSTLKIQPAKLEDSAVYLCASSLEGGLNNEQFFGPGTRLTVL.

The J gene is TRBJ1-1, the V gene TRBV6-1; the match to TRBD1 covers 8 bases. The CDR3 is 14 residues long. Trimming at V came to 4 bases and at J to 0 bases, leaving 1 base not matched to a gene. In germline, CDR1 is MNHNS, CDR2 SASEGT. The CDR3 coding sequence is TGTGCCAGCAGTGGACAGGGGATGAACACTGAAGCTTTCTTT. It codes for CASSGQGMNTEAFF.

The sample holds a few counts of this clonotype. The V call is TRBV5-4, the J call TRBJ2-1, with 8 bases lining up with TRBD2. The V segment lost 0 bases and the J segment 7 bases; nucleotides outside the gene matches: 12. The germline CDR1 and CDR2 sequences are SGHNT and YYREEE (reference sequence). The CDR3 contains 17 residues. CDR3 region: CASSLDPSGGTGNEQFF. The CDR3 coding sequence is TGTGCCAGCAGCTTGGATCCCAGCGGGGGAACAGGAAATGAGCAGTTCTTC.

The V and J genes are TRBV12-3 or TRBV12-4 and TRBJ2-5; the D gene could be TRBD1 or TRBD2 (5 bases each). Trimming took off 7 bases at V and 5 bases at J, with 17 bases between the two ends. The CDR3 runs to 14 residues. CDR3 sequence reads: CASTWGSFGETQYF. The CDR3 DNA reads TGTGCCAGCACCTGGGGGAGCTTCGGGGAGACCCAGTACTTC.

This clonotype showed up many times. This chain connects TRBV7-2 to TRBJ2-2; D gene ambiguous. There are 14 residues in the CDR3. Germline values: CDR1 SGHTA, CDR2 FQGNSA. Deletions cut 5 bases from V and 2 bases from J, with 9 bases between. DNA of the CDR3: TGTGCCAGCAGCACGGATTTTAACACCGGGGAGCTGTTTTTT. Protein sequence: CASSTDFNTGELFF.

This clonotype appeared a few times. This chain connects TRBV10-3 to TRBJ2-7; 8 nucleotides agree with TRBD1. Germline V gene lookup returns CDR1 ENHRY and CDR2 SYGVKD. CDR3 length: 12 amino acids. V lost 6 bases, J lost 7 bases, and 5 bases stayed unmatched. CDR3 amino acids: CAIRGQVVEQYF. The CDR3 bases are TGTGCCATCAGGGGACAGGTAGTAGAGCAGTACTTC.